The rows below give T cell receptor beta chains drawn from one sample of a study of blood T cell repertoires in COVID-19. Libraries were prepared by immunoSEQ multiplex PCR; TCRdb keeps only in-frame clonotypes and omits some of them. The table includes around 250,000 clones, about 88% detected once. Input material: peripheral blood. The source is a woman in her 70s with active or convalescent COVID-19. CDR3s include the opening cysteine and the closing phenylalanine or tryptophan. Each record gives: CDR3 length, J gene, clone size, D gene, V gene, CDR3 protein, CDR3 DNA. The D gene is left open where the match is weak. Clone size is not always given. Where it is, it says once, few, many or a class for expanded clones.

>16|TRBJ1-6|.|TRBD1|TRBV5-4
CASSLQGADRNSPLHF
TGTGCCAGCAGCTTACAGGGGGCAGACAGGAATTCACCCCTCCACTTT
>15|TRBJ2-4|.|.|TRBV4-3
CASSQDRGPKNIQYF
TGCGCCAGCAGCCAAGACAGGGGACCCAAAAACATTCAGTACTTC
>14|TRBJ1-1|few|.|TRBV21-1
CASSKPLGDTEAFF
TGTGCCAGCAGCAAACCTCTCGGGGACACTGAAGCTTTCTTT
>15|TRBJ1-2|.|TRBD1|TRBV7-8
CASSSTQGRFSGYTF
TGTGCCAGCAGCTCTACACAGGGGCGATTCTCTGGCTACACCTTC
>14|TRBJ1-1|.|TRBD1|TRBV9
CASSVRGLLSEAFF
TGTGCCAGCAGCGTAAGGGGGCTATTATCTGAAGCTTTCTTT
>14|TRBJ1-5|.|TRBD1|TRBV2
CASTGGDRNQPQHF
TGTGCCAGCACCGGCGGGGACAGAAATCAGCCCCAGCATTTT
>14|TRBJ1-1|.|.|TRBV29-1
CSVEDQLRATEAFF
TGCAGCGTTGAAGATCAACTGAGGGCCACTGAAGCTTTCTTT
>15|TRBJ1-5|.|TRBD1|TRBV19
CASSNRGQGLQPQHF
TGTGCCAGTAGTAATCGGGGACAGGGGCTGCAGCCCCAGCATTTT
>16|TRBJ1-5|.|.|TRBV16
CASSQSAGAGNQPQHF
TGTGCCAGCAGCCAATCGGCTGGGGCGGGCAATCAGCCCCAGCATTTT
>15|TRBJ1-2|once|.|TRBV11-2
CASSPNPRVGYGYTF
TGTGCCAGCAGCCCCAACCCCCGGGTTGGATATGGCTACACCTTC